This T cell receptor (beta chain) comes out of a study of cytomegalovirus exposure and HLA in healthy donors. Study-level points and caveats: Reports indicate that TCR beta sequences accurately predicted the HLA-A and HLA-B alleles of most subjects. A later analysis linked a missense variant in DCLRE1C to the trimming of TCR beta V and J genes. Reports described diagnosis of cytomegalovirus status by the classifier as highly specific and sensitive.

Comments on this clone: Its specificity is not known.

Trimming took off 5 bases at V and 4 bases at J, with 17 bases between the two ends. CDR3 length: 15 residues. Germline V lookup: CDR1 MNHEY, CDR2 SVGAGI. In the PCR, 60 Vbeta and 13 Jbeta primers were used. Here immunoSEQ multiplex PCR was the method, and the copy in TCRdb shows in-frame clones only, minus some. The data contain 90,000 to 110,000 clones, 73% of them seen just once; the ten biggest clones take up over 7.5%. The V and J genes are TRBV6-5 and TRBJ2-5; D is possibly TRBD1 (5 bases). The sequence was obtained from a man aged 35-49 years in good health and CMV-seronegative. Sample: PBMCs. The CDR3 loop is CASSPTQGTGETQYF. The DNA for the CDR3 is TGTGCCAGCAGTCCGACCCAGGGTACCGGAGAGACCCAGTACTTC.